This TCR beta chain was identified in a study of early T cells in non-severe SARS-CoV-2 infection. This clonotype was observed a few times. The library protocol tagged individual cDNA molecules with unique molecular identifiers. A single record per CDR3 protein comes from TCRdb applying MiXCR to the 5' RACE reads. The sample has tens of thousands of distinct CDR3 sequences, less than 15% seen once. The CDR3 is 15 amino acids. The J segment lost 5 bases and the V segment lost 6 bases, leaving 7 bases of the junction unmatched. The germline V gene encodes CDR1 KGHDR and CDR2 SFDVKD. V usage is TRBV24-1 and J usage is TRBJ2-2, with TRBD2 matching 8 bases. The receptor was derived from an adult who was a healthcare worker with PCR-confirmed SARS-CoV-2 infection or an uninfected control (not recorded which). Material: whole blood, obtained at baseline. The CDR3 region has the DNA TGTGCCACCAGTTATGGACCGGGGGGGACCGGGGAGCTGTTTTTT. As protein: CATSYGPGGTGELFF.